Listed below are T cell receptor beta chains from one sample, sequenced in a study of siplizumab effects on memory and regulatory T cells. The assay was immunoSEQ multiplex PCR, and TCRdb's table has in-frame clones only and misses some. The repertoire holds around 100,000 clones, with about 94% as singletons. What was sequenced was non-Treg CD4+ T cells sorted from blood. The receptors stem from a human donor in good health. Each CDR3 is given with its conserved first and last residue. A D gene is named only where the DNA matches it firmly. Size is stated for part of the rows, as once, few or many counts, or as a class when the clone is expanded.

V	size	D	J	DNA	CDR3
TRBV4-1	NA	TRBD1	TRBJ1-5	TGCGCCAGCAGCCCCCCAGACAGGGGAAATCAGCCCCAGCATTTT	CASSPPDRGNQPQHF
TRBV6-6	NA	NA	TRBJ2-6	TGTGCCAGCAGTTACGGGGATCCTGGGGCCAACGTCCTGACTTTC	CASSYGDPGANVLTF
TRBV7-9	NA	NA	TRBJ1-3	TGTGCCAGCAGCTTAGAGGGGACACTCGTCTCTGGAAACACCATATATTTT	CASSLEGTLVSGNTIYF
TRBV5-1	once	TRBD1	TRBJ2-1	TGCGCCAGCAGCCCAGGACAGGGGGGAGCCTACAATGAGCAGTTCTTC	CASSPGQGGAYNEQFF
TRBV27	NA	NA	TRBJ2-7	TGTGCCAGCCGGGGTAACTCCTACGAGCAGTACTTC	CASRGNSYEQYF
TRBV10-1	NA	TRBD1	TRBJ2-3	TGCGCCAGCAGTCCCGCCGGGACAGGGTCAGATACGCAGTATTTT	CASSPAGTGSDTQYF
TRBV7-9	NA	NA	TRBJ2-4	TGTGCCAGCAGCTTAGGGGGCAAAAACATTCAGTACTTC	CASSLGGKNIQYF
TRBV19	once	TRBD1	TRBJ1-1	TGTGCCAGTAGGGGACAGGGCGTCAACACTGAAGCTTTCTTT	CASRGQGVNTEAFF
TRBV10-1	NA	NA	TRBJ2-7	TGCGCCAGCAGTGAGTCGCACAGCTTCTACGAGCAGTACTTC	CASSESHSFYEQYF
TRBV7-3	NA	TRBD2	TRBJ2-7	TGTGCCAGCAGCGCTAGCGGGATAGGTGAGCAGTACTTC	CASSASGIGEQYF
TRBV6-5	NA	NA	TRBJ1-4	TGTGCCAGCAGTTTCAGGGGAGCTAATGAAAAACTGTTTTTT	CASSFRGANEKLFF
TRBV19	NA	NA	TRBJ2-5	TGTGCCAGTAGTATAGGGACAGATCAAGAGACCCAGTACTTC	CASSIGTDQETQYF
TRBV12-5	NA	NA	TRBJ2-7	TGTGCTAGTAGAAGAGCAGGGCTCTCCTACGAGCAGTACTTC	CASRRAGLSYEQYF
TRBV12-5	NA	TRBD1	TRBJ2-1	TGTGCTAGTGGTTCCGGGGACAGGGGTCGGGATGAGCAGTTCTTC	CASGSGDRGRDEQFF
TRBV5-1	NA	NA	TRBJ2-6	TGCGCCAGCAGCTTTTACATCAGGGACTCTGGGGCCAACGTCCTGACTTTC	CASSFYIRDSGANVLTF
TRBV2	NA	NA	TRBJ1-4	TGTGCCAGCAGAGAGAGAGGGGCGACTAATGAAAAACTGTTTTTT	CASRERGATNEKLFF